The clone carrying this T cell receptor (beta chain) has only a few counts. Its specificity is unknown. Primed by a sample-barcoded 5' primer and a J-beta primer mix, a second PCR proceeded for about 6 to 11 cycles. Each CDR3 protein gets one entry after TCRdb re-called the 5' RACE reads with MiXCR. Here the sample spans around 1.5 million distinct CDR3 sequences, roughly 45% being singletons. This CDR3 is built from 14 residues. Unmatched junction bases numbered 5, after V lost 3 bases and J lost 1 base. Germline V gene sequence: CDR1 DFQATT, CDR2 SNEGSKA (reference sequence). Peripheral blood was drawn, ten milliliters per donor. The data derive from a study of blood T cells in healthy people across ages. Findings and caveats of the study: Naive T cell percentage strongly correlated with TCR beta diversity.

The origin of this receptor is a woman aged 18 to 35 in good health. What was sequenced was blood. The gene calls are TRBV20-1 and TRBJ2-7; TRBD2 aligns across 8 bases. CDR3 amino acids: CSASAGRGSYEQYF. CDR3 bases: TGCAGTGCTAGTGCCGGGAGGGGTTCCTACGAGCAGTACTTC.